This T cell receptor beta chain was obtained from a study of OX40 agonist ivuxolimab in advanced cancers. Study conclusions and caveats: Blood T cells, both CD4+ and CD8+, expanded clonally by week 6 at 0.1 to 3.0 mg/kg.

The CDR3 sequence is 20 residues long. With V trimmed by 4 bases and J by 8 bases, 21 bases remained unmatched. Clones were sequenced by immunoSEQ multiplex PCR, and TCRdb holds only the in-frame ones, with some missing. The sample has 90,000 to 100,000 clones; 70% to 90% are singletons. Regarding this clone: The antigen remains undetermined.

This sequence joins TRBV23-1 and TRBJ1-6; 9 positions match TRBD1. TRBV23-1 is treated as an ORF (open reading frame) with a function not yet certain. The source is an adult with an advanced solid tumor such as melanoma, head and neck, liver or kidney cancer. The sample in question was CD4+ or CD8+ T cells sorted from blood, obtained in a trial of the OX40 agonist ivuxolimab. CDR3 protein: CASSRGRRDRDPHSHSPLHF. The CDR3 DNA reads as TGCGCCAGCAGTCGCGGACGCCGGGACAGGGACCCCCATTCCCATTCACCCCTCCACTTT.